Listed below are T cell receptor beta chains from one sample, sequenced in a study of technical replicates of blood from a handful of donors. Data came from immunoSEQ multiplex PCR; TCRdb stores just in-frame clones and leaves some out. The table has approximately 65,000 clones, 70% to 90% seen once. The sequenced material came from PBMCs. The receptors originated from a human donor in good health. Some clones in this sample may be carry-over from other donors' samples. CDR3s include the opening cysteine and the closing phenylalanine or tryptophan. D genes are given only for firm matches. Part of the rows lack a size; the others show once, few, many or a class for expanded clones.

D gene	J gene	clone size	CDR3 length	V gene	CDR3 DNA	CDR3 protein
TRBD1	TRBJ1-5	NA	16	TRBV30	TGTGCCTGGAGTACCCAGGGACAGGGGAGCAATCAGCCCCAGCATTTT	CAWSTQGQGSNQPQHF
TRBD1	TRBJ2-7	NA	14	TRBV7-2	TGTGCCAGCAGCTTACAGACAGGGGGCTACGAGCAGTACTTC	CASSLQTGGYEQYF
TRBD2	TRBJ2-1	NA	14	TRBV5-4	TGTGCCAGCAACGGCGGGAGGGCCAACAATGAGCAGTTCTTC	CASNGGRANNEQFF
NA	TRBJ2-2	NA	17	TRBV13	TGTGCCAGCAGCTCCCCTGGGGGCCGTGGGGTCGCCGGGGAGCTGTTTTTT	CASSSPGGRGVAGELFF
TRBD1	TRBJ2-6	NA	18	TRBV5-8	TGTGCCAGCAGCTTAGGGGGCCGGTGGAGCTCTGGGGCCAACGTCCTGACTTTC	CASSLGGRWSSGANVLTF
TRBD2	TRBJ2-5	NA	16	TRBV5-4	TGTGCCAGCAGCCCGGGACTAGCGGGACACGGAGAGACCCAGTACTTC	CASSPGLAGHGETQYF
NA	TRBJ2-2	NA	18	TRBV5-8	TGTGCCAGCAGCTTGGAGGGGTTTATGGATTCGAACACCGGGGAGCTGTTTTTT	CASSLEGFMDSNTGELFF
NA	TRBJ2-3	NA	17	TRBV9	TGTGCCAGCAGCGTTTTAGACAGAGGAGTTAGCACAGATACGCAGTATTTT	CASSVLDRGVSTDTQYF
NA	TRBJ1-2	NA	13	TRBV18	TGTGCCAGCTCCTCGGACAGAAATTATGGCTACACCTTC	CASSSDRNYGYTF
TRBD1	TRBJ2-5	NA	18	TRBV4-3	TGCGCCAGCAGCCAAGGACTCTCCGGGACAGGGGTTCACGAGACCCAGTACTTC	CASSQGLSGTGVHETQYF
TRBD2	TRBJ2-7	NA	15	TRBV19	TGTGCCAGTAGTTTAAGCGGGACCAGCTCCTACGAGCAGTATTTC	CASSLSGTSSYEQYF
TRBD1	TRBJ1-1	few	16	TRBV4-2	TGTGCCAGCAGCCAAGGCCTGGGACAGGGGGACAGTGAAGCTTTCTTT	CASSQGLGQGDSEAFF
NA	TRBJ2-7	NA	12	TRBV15	TGTGCCACCAGTTTTGAGGGTTACGAGCAGTACTTC	CATSFEGYEQYF
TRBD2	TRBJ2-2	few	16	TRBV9	TGTGCCAGCAGCCCCTTGACTGGGGGGGACACCGGGGAGCTGTTTTTT	CASSPLTGGDTGELFF
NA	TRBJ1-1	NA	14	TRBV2	TGTGCCAGCAGAAAAGGGGGGGTTAACACTGAAGCTTTCTTT	CASRKGGVNTEAFF
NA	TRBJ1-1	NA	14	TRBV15	TGTGCCACCAGCGAAGTAGAGGTAGGGGGAAAAGCTTTCTTT	CATSEVEVGGKAFF
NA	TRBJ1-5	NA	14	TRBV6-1	TGTGCCAGCAGTGAAGCGCTTCGGGGTCAGCCCCAGCATTTT	CASSEALRGQPQHF
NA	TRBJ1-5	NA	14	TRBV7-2	TGTGCCAGCAGCTTATTCGGGGGAAATCAGCCCCAGCATTTT	CASSLFGGNQPQHF
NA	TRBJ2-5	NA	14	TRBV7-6	TGTGCCAGCAGCTTAGGCCAAAGCGCAGAGACCCAGTACTTC	CASSLGQSAETQYF
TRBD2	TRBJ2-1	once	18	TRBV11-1	TGTGCCAGCAGCTTACTACCAAGCGGGGGGACTCTGTACAATGAGCAGTTCTTC	CASSLLPSGGTLYNEQFF
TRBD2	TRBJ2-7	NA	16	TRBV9	TGTGCCAGCAGCGTAGGGCTAGCGGGACAATCCTACGAGCAGTACTTC	CASSVGLAGQSYEQYF
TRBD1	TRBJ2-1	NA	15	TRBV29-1	TGCAGCGTGAAGTCGGGACAGGGGAACTACAATGAGCAGTTCTTC	CSVKSGQGNYNEQFF
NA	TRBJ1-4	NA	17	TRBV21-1	TGTGCCAGCAGCCATCAGGGGATACCTGCAACTAATGAAAAACTGTTTTTT	CASSHQGIPATNEKLFF
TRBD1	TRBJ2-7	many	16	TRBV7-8	TGTGCCAGCAGCCCGTTCCCGGGACAGGGAAACATCGAGCAGTACTTC	CASSPFPGQGNIEQYF
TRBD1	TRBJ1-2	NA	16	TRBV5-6	TGTGCCAGCAGCTTTCCTCAGGGGGGAACTAACTATGGCTACACCTTC	CASSFPQGGTNYGYTF
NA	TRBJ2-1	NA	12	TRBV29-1	TGCAGCGTCACACAGTCCTACAATGAGCAGTTCTTC	CSVTQSYNEQFF
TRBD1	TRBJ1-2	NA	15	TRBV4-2	TGTGCCAGCAGCCGATCCGGGACAGGTAACTATGGCTACACCTTC	CASSRSGTGNYGYTF
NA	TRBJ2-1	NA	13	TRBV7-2	TGTGCCAGCAGCGTCCGGGAGTCAAGGGAGCAGTTCTTC	CASSVRESREQFF
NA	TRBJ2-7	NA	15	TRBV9	TGTGCCAGCAGCCCGCGACAGTCGAGCTCCTACGAGCAGTACTTC	CASSPRQSSSYEQYF
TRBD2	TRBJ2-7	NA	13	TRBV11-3	TGTGCCAGCAGCTTAGCTAGCGGCTACGAGCAGTACTTC	CASSLASGYEQYF
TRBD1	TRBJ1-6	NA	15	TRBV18	TGTGCCAGCTCCCCGGGCCCAGGGGGCAATTCACCCCTCCACTTT	CASSPGPGGNSPLHF
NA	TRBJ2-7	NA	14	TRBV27	TGTGCCAGCAGTTTATACCCAGGAACCTACGAGCAGTACTTC	CASSLYPGTYEQYF
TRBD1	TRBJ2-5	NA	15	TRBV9	TGTGCCAGCAGCGGAAACTTGGGACAGCAAGAGACCCAGTACTTC	CASSGNLGQQETQYF
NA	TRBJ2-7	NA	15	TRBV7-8	TGTGCCAGCAGCAAAGCAGGCACCGCGACGGGGGAGCAGTACTTC	CASSKAGTATGEQYF
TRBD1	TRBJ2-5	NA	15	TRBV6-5	TGTGCCAGCAGCCCGGGACAGGGGAACGAAGAGACCCAGTACTTC	CASSPGQGNEETQYF
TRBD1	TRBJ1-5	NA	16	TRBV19	TGTGCCAGTAGTCCTCGGGACAGGGTGGAAAATCAGCCCCAGCATTTT	CASSPRDRVENQPQHF
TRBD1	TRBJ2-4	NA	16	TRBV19	TGTGCCAGTAGTATCCAGGGGGCCGTAGCCAAAAACATTCAGTACTTC	CASSIQGAVAKNIQYF
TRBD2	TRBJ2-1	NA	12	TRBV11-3	TGTGCCAGCAGCGAGCCCGGGGGGGAGCAGTTCTTC	CASSEPGGEQFF
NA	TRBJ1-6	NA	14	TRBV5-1	TGCGCCAGCAGCTTGAGCCAGGGGACTTCACCCCTCCACTTT	CASSLSQGTSPLHF
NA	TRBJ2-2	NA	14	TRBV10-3	TGTGCCATCAGTGAGTCACACCAAACCGGGGAGCTGTTTTTT	CAISESHQTGELFF
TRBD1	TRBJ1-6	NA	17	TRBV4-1	TGCGCCAGCAGCCAGGCCGGGACAGGGACTTATAATTCACCCCTCCACTTT	CASSQAGTGTYNSPLHF
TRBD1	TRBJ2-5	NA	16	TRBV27	TGTGCCAGCAGTTCCGGGACAGGGGAAATCCAAGAGACCCAGTACTTC	CASSSGTGEIQETQYF
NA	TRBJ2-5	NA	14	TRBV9	TGTGCCAGCAGCGTCGAGCCGTACCAAGAGACCCAGTACTTC	CASSVEPYQETQYF
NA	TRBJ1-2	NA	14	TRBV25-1	TGTGCCAGCAGGGGGACTGCGGATCCCTATGGCTACACCTTC	CASRGTADPYGYTF
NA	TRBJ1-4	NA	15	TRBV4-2	TGTGCCAGCAGCCAAGAGAGGGGGACTAATGAAAAACTGTTTTTT	CASSQERGTNEKLFF
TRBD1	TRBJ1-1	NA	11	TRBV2	TGTGCCAGCAGCCAAGACAGGGAGGCTTTCTTT	CASSQDREAFF
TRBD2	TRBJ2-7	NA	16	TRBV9	TGTGCCAGCAGCGGACTAGGTAGCGGGAGGGCCTACGAGCAGTACTTC	CASSGLGSGRAYEQYF
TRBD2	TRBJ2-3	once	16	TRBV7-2	TGTGCCAGCAGCCGCGGGACTAGCGGGACGAAAGATACGCAGTATTTT	CASSRGTSGTKDTQYF
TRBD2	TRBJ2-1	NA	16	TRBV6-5	TGTGCCAGCAGTTACTCGACCAGCGGGATTAGGAATGAGCAGTTCTTC	CASSYSTSGIRNEQFF
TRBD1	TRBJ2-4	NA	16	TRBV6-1	TGTGCCAGCAGTGACTGGGACAGCTTAGCCAAAAACATTCAGTACTTC	CASSDWDSLAKNIQYF
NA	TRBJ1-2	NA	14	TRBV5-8	TGTGCCAGCAGCCAGGGGATACGGGACTATGGCTACACCTTC	CASSQGIRDYGYTF
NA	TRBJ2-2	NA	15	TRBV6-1	TGTGCCAGCAGTGAGGAGGGTGTGGGCACCGGGGAGCTGTTTTTT	CASSEEGVGTGELFF
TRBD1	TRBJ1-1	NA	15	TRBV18	TGTGCCAGCTCACCTAGCACAGGGGGGAACACTGAAGCTTTCTTT	CASSPSTGGNTEAFF
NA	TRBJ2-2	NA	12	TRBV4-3	TGCGCCAGCAGCAATAGGGGCGGGGAGCTGTTTTTT	CASSNRGGELFF
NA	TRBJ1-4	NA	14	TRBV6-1	TGTGCCAGCAGTGACTCTGCAACTAATGAAAAACTGTTTTTT	CASSDSATNEKLFF
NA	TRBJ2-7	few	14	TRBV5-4	TGTGCCAGCAGCGAACGCCTGGGACTCCACGAGCAGTACTTC	CASSERLGLHEQYF
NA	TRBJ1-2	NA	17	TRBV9	TGTGCCAGCAGCGCAGGATTTGGACAGCTTGGTCGGGATGGCTACACCTTC	CASSAGFGQLGRDGYTF
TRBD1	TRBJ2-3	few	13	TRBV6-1	TGTGCAACCGGGACAGGAAACACAGATACGCAGTATTTT	CATGTGNTDTQYF
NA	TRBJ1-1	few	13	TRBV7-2	TGTGCCAGCAGCTTAAGAGGGAACACTGAAGCTTTCTTT	CASSLRGNTEAFF
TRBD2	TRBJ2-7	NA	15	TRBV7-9	TGTGCCAGCAGCTTATTCCAGGGAGGGGCCTACGAGCAGTACTTC	CASSLFQGGAYEQYF